These T cell receptor beta chains were read from a single sample in a study of T cells in Graves' hyperthyroidism and ophthalmopathy. Each CDR3 protein is one row after TCRdb ran MiXCR on the multiplex PCR reads. The table lists some 500,000 distinct CDR3 sequences, less than 25% of them singletons, with roughly 10% in the top ten. The sample taken for sequencing was blood. All receptors derive from a woman aged 25-40 years with Graves' ophthalmopathy. The CDR3 runs from the conserved cysteine through the conserved F or W. D genes are given only for firm matches. A clone size is listed for some rows: how often the clone was seen (once, few, many), or a class if it is expanded.

V gene,J gene,clone size,D gene,CDR3 protein,CDR3 DNA
TRBV10-3,TRBJ2-7,many,TRBD1,CAISYPGTGVHEQYF,TGTGCCATCAGTTACCCCGGGACAGGGGTCCACGAGCAGTACTTC
TRBV27,TRBJ1-5,once,TRBD1,CASSLSGQGVIQPQHF,TGTGCCAGCAGTTTGTCGGGACAGGGGGTAATTCAGCCCCAGCATTTT
TRBV4-1,TRBJ1-1,many,.,CASSLPPAAANTEAFF,TGCGCCAGCAGCCTCCCTCCCGCGGCCGCGAACACTGAAGCTTTCTTT
TRBV30,TRBJ1-1,.,.,CASTLRGIGGEAFF,TGTGCCTCAACACTACGAGGGATTGGGGGTGAAGCTTTCTTT
TRBV7-8,TRBJ1-1,many,TRBD1,CASSPDRSREAFF,TGTGCCAGCAGCCCGGACAGGTCTAGAGAAGCTTTCTTT
TRBV12-3/TRBV12-4,TRBJ1-1,many,.,CASSFDGVPGTEAFF,TGTGCCAGCAGTTTCGACGGGGTCCCGGGGACTGAAGCTTTCTTT
TRBV20-1,TRBJ2-5,.,TRBD1,CSARRQGWEKTQYF,TGCAGTGCTAGAAGACAGGGTTGGGAAAAGACCCAGTACTTC
TRBV12-3/TRBV12-4,TRBJ1-1,many,.,CASSLIGLSTEAFF,TGTGCCAGCAGTTTAATAGGTCTGAGCACTGAAGCTTTCTTT
TRBV6-5,TRBJ1-2,many,.,CASSYQGLDGYTF,TGTGCCAGCAGTTATCAGGGCCTAGACGGCTACACCTTC
TRBV6-5,TRBJ1-2,many,.,CASSTASRNGYTF,TGTGCCAGCAGTACAGCCTCTCGAAATGGCTACACCTTC
TRBV28,TRBJ2-2,.,.,CASSLEVGELFF,TGTGCCAGCAGTTTAGAGGTCGGGGAGCTGTTTTTT
TRBV20-1,TRBJ2-5,once,TRBD2,CSARTSGGVTQYF,TGCAGTGCTAGGACTAGCGGGGGGGTGACCCAGTACTTC
TRBV28,TRBJ1-5,.,TRBD1,CASSYGTGASSNQPQHF,TGTGCCAGCAGTTATGGGACAGGGGCGAGTAGCAATCAGCCCCAGCATTTT
TRBV5-1,TRBJ1-6,once,.,CASSLAPAGQGNSPLHF,TGCGCCAGCAGCTTGGCCCCGGCGGGGCAGGGTAATTCACCCCTCCACTTT
TRBV6-1,TRBJ1-2,many,TRBD1,CASTIGQGARGYTF,TGTGCCAGCACCATCGGACAGGGGGCTCGGGGCTACACCTTC
TRBV5-1,TRBJ1-2,many,.,CASSSLWEGIGYTF,TGCGCCAGCAGCTCGCTATGGGAGGGAATCGGCTACACCTTC
TRBV20-1,TRBJ1-3,.,TRBD1,CSASRYRGFTGNTIYF,TGCAGTGCTTCCCGTTACAGGGGATTTACTGGAAACACCATATATTTT
TRBV2,TRBJ1-1,many,.,CASSEGPLALQNTEAFF,TGTGCCAGCAGTGAAGGGCCCTTGGCACTCCAGAACACTGAAGCTTTCTTT
TRBV5-1,TRBJ1-1,many,.,CASSLAMGRGNTEAFF,TGCGCCAGCAGCTTGGCCATGGGGAGAGGGAACACTGAAGCTTTCTTT
TRBV28,TRBJ2-5,many,.,CASLGGKETQYF,TGTGCCAGCCTGGGGGGAAAAGAGACCCAGTACTTC
TRBV6-1,TRBJ2-5,few,.,CASSGIWETQYF,TGTGCCAGCAGTGGGATTTGGGAGACCCAGTACTTC
TRBV11-1,TRBJ2-5,many,TRBD1,CASSPHRDRIPQETQYF,TGTGCCAGCAGCCCCCACCGGGACAGAATACCGCAAGAGACCCAGTACTTC
TRBV20-1,TRBJ2-7,.,.,CSARDLQVPTEEQYF,TGCAGTGCTAGAGATCTACAGGTTCCGACAGAAGAGCAGTACTTC
TRBV9,TRBJ2-7,.,TRBD2,CASSVELAGAEQYF,TGTGCCAGCAGCGTAGAACTAGCGGGAGCCGAGCAGTACTTC
TRBV20-1,TRBJ1-2,many,.,CSSPPGGHYGYTF,TGCAGTTCCCCCCCGGGGGGGCACTATGGCTACACCTTC
TRBV11-2,TRBJ1-1,many,.,CASSLAEGNTEAFF,TGTGCCAGCAGCTTAGCGGAAGGGAACACTGAAGCTTTCTTT
TRBV27,TRBJ2-7,.,TRBD1,CASSMSRDRVWEQYF,TGTGCCAGCAGTATGTCCCGGGACAGGGTTTGGGAGCAGTACTTC
TRBV12-3/TRBV12-4,TRBJ2-7,many,.,CASSPHSGAGEQYF,TGTGCCAGCAGCCCGCACTCGGGGGCGGGAGAGCAGTACTTC
TRBV11-2,TRBJ1-1,.,.,CASSPEGGGVSTEAFF,TGTGCCAGCAGCCCTGAGGGTGGGGGGGTCAGCACTGAAGCTTTCTTT
TRBV4-2,TRBJ2-7,many,TRBD1,CASSQQTGQLGEQYF,TGTGCCAGCAGCCAACAGACAGGGCAGTTAGGCGAGCAGTACTTC
TRBV27,TRBJ1-5,.,.,CASSLLSGGNQPQHF,TGTGCCAGCAGTTTATTGTCGGGAGGCAATCAGCCCCAGCATTTT
TRBV12-3/TRBV12-4,TRBJ2-2,few,TRBD2,CASSLISGGANGELFF,TGTGCCAGCAGTTTGATTAGCGGGGGGGCCAACGGGGAGCTGTTTTTT
TRBV12-5,TRBJ2-7,many,.,CASGLDTHYEQYF,TGTGCTAGTGGTTTGGATACGCACTACGAGCAGTACTTC
TRBV12-3/TRBV12-4,TRBJ1-1,.,TRBD1,CASSSTGQNTEAFF,TGTGCCAGCAGTTCGACAGGGCAGAACACTGAAGCTTTCTTT
TRBV20-1,TRBJ1-1,.,TRBD1,CSAGETGTEAFF,TGCAGTGCTGGGGAGACAGGGACTGAAGCTTTCTTT
TRBV20-1,TRBJ2-5,many,.,CSARDNISQYF,TGCAGTGCTAGAGACAATATCAGCCAGTACTTC
TRBV6-5,TRBJ2-5,few,TRBD2,CASSSATSGSQETQYF,TGTGCCAGCAGTTCGGCGACTAGCGGGAGTCAAGAGACCCAGTACTTC
TRBV2,TRBJ1-5,.,.,CASSASRENQPQHF,TGTGCCAGCAGCGCCTCCCGGGAGAATCAGCCCCAGCATTTT
TRBV2,TRBJ2-7,few,.,CASSALSSTSREQYF,TGTGCCAGCAGTGCTTTATCGTCGACTTCTCGCGAGCAGTACTTC
TRBV9,TRBJ1-5,many,.,CASSVGGVNQPQHF,TGTGCCAGCAGCGTAGGGGGGGTCAATCAGCCCCAGCATTTT
TRBV6-2/TRBV6-3,TRBJ2-7,few,TRBD1,CASTGWDSYDEQYF,TGTGCCAGCACCGGATGGGACAGCTACGACGAGCAGTACTTC
TRBV25-1,TRBJ2-7,many,.,CASSDPGRGGREQYF,TGTGCCAGCAGTGACCCGGGCAGGGGAGGGCGCGAGCAGTACTTC
TRBV5-1,TRBJ2-4,many,.,CASSFAGAENIKYF,TGCGCCAGCAGCTTCGCTGGGGCGGAGAACATTAAGTACTTC
TRBV19,TRBJ1-2,many,.,CASMPPARWYGYTF,TGTGCCAGTATGCCTCCGGCGCGATGGTATGGCTACACCTTC
TRBV10-3,TRBJ2-2,many,.,CAIGRGTGELFF,TGTGCCATCGGACGGGGAACCGGGGAGCTGTTTTTT
TRBV27,TRBJ1-2,many,TRBD1,CATMSGGRGYTF,TGTGCCACAATGTCAGGGGGTAGAGGCTACACCTTC
TRBV27,TRBJ2-5,few,.,CASSLSGWSGETQYF,TGTGCCAGCAGTTTATCGGGCTGGAGCGGGGAGACCCAGTACTTC
TRBV27,TRBJ1-1,many,TRBD1,CASRGPYLQGGNTEAFF,TGTGCCAGCAGGGGTCCCTACCTACAGGGGGGGAACACTGAAGCTTTCTTT
TRBV20-1,TRBJ1-1,.,.,CSARRVPGSGTEAFF,TGCAGTGCTAGAAGGGTCCCAGGGTCGGGCACTGAAGCTTTCTTT
TRBV9,TRBJ2-7,many,.,CASSVGGRGDEQYF,TGTGCCAGCAGCGTAGGGGGTAGAGGGGACGAGCAGTACTTC
TRBV12-5,TRBJ2-2,many,.,CASGLVGSGELFF,TGTGCTAGTGGTTTGGTCGGGTCCGGGGAGCTGTTTTTT
TRBV20-1,TRBJ1-2,.,.,CTTQVQNYYGYTF,TGCACCACTCAGGTACAGAATTACTATGGCTACACCTTC
TRBV10-3,TRBJ1-2,.,TRBD1,CAISDPGGTNYGYTF,TGTGCCATCAGCGACCCAGGGGGGACCAACTATGGCTACACCTTC
TRBV7-2,TRBJ1-5,many,.,CASSSRGGQPQHF,TGTGCCAGCAGCTCCAGGGGTGGGCAGCCCCAGCATTTT
TRBV2,TRBJ1-5,many,TRBD1,CASTGQGNQPQHF,TGTGCCAGTACCGGACAGGGGAATCAGCCCCAGCATTTT
TRBV27,TRBJ1-2,many,.,CASRMGGGGGYTF,TGTGCCAGCAGGATGGGGGGAGGGGGTGGCTACACCTTC
TRBV6-5,TRBJ1-1,many,.,CASSYPDGEAFF,TGTGCCAGCAGTTACCCGGACGGGGAAGCTTTCTTT
TRBV18,TRBJ1-1,.,.,CASSQQARNTEAFF,TGTGCCAGCTCACAACAGGCACGGAACACTGAAGCTTTCTTT